This TCR beta chain is from a study of T cell repertoires in cytomegalovirus infection. Study background: Through public TCR beta signatures, both CMV infection and matching HLA type were indicated. Study-level points and caveats: Using cumulative public TCR beta family frequency, the authors identified those who carried CMV together with the relevant HLA. HLA-C-restricted CMV-specific TCR beta clonotypes prevailed in the ex vivo response.

Each CDR3 protein is one row after TCRdb ran MiXCR on the reads. This table has more than 500,000 distinct CDR3 sequences, about 17% appearing once. Germline V gene sequence: CDR1 MNHEY, CDR2 SVGAGI. Trimming removed 2 bases from V and 2 bases from J, with 9 bases in between. CDR3 length: 14 residues. The table lists this clonotype with many counts. Its antigen is undetermined. Input material: CD8+ T cells from PBMCs. The chain is built from TRBV6-5 and TRBJ2-5; D uncertain. This sequence was found in a human donor in good health (CMV status not recorded). Some clones in this sample may be carry-over from other donors' samples. CDR3 region: CASSYESEQETQYF. CDR3 DNA: TGTGCCAGCAGTTACGAATCAGAACAAGAGACCCAGTACTTC.